This TCR beta chain was identified during a study of shared clonotypes between healthy human individuals. Samples underwent the assay at deep level. The protocol was immunoSEQ multiplex PCR, while the TCRdb copy is restricted to in-frame clones and leaves out a portion. The table lists some 470,000 clones, about 82% of them singletons. Every contributor of samples was a Caucasian grown-up residing in Nashville, Tennessee. It was about 100 million PBMCs that unsorted samples used for genomic DNA. V was trimmed by 6 bases and J by 6 bases, leaving 11 bases between them. The CDR3 is made up of 13 amino acids. CDR1 and CDR2 (germline): SEHNR, FQNEAQ (reference sequence).

The TCR originated in a woman aged 35 to 49 in good health. Some clones in this sample may be carry-over from other donors' samples. Specimen: PBMCs. This rearrangement joins TRBV7-9 to TRBJ2-2; no clear D. The CDR3 bases are TGTGCCAGCAGAAAGGAATATTCCGGGGAGCTGTTTTTT. This codes for CASRKEYSGELFF.